Below are 30 T cell receptor beta chains sequenced from a single sample in a study of neurological immune-mediated disorders. Each CDR3 protein gets one entry after TCRdb re-called the 5' RACE reads with MiXCR. Seen here are 26,000 or so distinct CDR3 sequences, under 25% observed once, and the top ten hold around 15%. Source material: PBMCs. The receptors were gathered from a woman aged 60-75 years in good health.

This clonotype was detected many times. The rearrangement joins TRBV12-3 or TRBV12-4 to TRBJ1-5; a possible D gene is TRBD1 (5 bases). This CDR3 is 17 amino acids long. V lost 2 bases, J lost 6 bases, and 20 bases lay in between. The CDR3 region is CASSLLSWSQGRQPQHF. In DNA, the CDR3 is TGTGCCAGCAGTTTATTGTCCTGGTCGCAGGGTCGTCAGCCCCAGCATTTT.

This clonotype came up many times. This sequence joins TRBV7-3 and TRBJ2-1, with 8 nucleotides matching TRBD2. V shed 6 bases, J shed 1 base, and the junction held 5 bases outside the gene matches. Per germline, CDR1 SGHTA and CDR2 FQGTGA. The CDR3 has 15 amino acids. CDR3 sequence reads: CASSRGGRSYNEQFF. CDR3 coding DNA: TGTGCCAGCAGTCGTGGCGGGAGGTCCTACAATGAGCAGTTCTTC.

The J gene is TRBJ1-3, the V gene TRBV6-1; D not resolved. Trimming took off 4 bases at V and 0 bases at J, with 1 base between the two ends. Germline CDR1 MNHNS, CDR2 SASEGT. This CDR3 comprises 12 residues. The CDR3 region is CASSVSGNTIYF. DNA of the CDR3: TGTGCCAGCAGTGTCTCTGGAAACACCATATATTTT.

This clonotype was picked up many times. The J gene is TRBJ2-3, the V gene TRBV29-1; D is unclear. This CDR3 is built from 13 residues. CDR1 SQVTM and CDR2 ANQGSEA come from the germline V gene. V shed 7 bases and J shed 1 base, with 12 bases lying between them. CDR3 region: CSGAPGGTDTQYF. CDR3 DNA sequence: TGCAGCGGGGCACCCGGCGGCACAGATACGCAGTATTTT.

For this clonotype: The junction does not match germline at one end; this may be a read error. Here the CDR3 DNA reads TGTGCCAACAGTGGTCACATCAGAATGGCTAGCTCCTACGAGCAGTACTTC. Protein sequence: CANSGHIRMASSYEQYF. The chain combines TRBV2 with TRBJ2-7; D gene unclear. In germline, CDR1 is SNHLY, CDR2 FYNNEI. This CDR3 region has 17 residues.

This clonotype was found many times. The rearrangement links TRBV20-1 to TRBJ2-4, with D hard to call. Germline CDR1 is DFQATT and CDR2 is SNEGSKA (reference sequence). V was pared by 6 bases and J by 0 bases, with 12 bases between. The CDR3 loop spans 14 amino acids. Here the CDR3 reads CSAPDLLAKNIQYF. The CDR3 nucleotides read TGCAGTGCCCCAGACTTACTAGCCAAAAACATTCAGTACTTC.

This clonotype was detected many times. The chain uses TRBV20-1 and TRBJ2-1; 11 bases align to TRBD2. This CDR3 has 14 residues. With 6 bases clipped from V and 5 bases from J, the junction kept 6 bases outside the gene matches. Germline V gives CDR1 DFQATT, CDR2 SNEGSKA (reference sequence). CDR3 protein: CSATGTSGNNEQFF. The CDR3 DNA reads TGCAGTGCAACTGGGACTAGCGGAAACAATGAGCAGTTCTTC.

CDR3 bases: TGCGCCAGCAGCTTGGACGGCAGTTTAAGGTACAATGAGCAGTTCTTC. It is translated as CASSLDGSLRYNEQFF. This chain connects TRBV5-1 to TRBJ2-1, with D uncertain. CDR3 length: 16 amino acids. Trimming pared 0 bases from V and 4 bases from J, leaving 14 bases between. Per the germline V gene, CDR1 is SGHRS and CDR2 is YFSETQ. Combining the CDR3 with reference TRBV5-1 and TRBJ2-1 gives the whole variable domain KAGVTQTPRYLIKTRGQQVTLSCSPISGHRSVSWYQQTPGQGLQFLFEYFSETQRNKGNFPGRFSGRQFSNSRSEMNVSTLELGDSALYLCASSLDGSLRYNEQFFGPGTRLTVL.

This clonotype was counted at least ten times. This chain uses TRBV12-3 or TRBV12-4 with TRBJ2-1; 8 bases map to TRBD1. After removal of 6 bases from V and 0 bases from J, the junction contained 1 base not matched to a gene. The CDR3 consists of 14 residues. The CDR3 region has the DNA TGTGCCAGCAGCACAGGGGGCTCCTACAATGAGCAGTTCTTC. Translating it yields CASSTGGSYNEQFF.

This clonotype has at least ten counts. The chain is built from TRBV20-1 and TRBJ2-5, with 11 bases fitting TRBD2. The V gene's germline CDR1 is DFQATT and CDR2 SNEGSKA (reference sequence). This CDR3 has 14 amino acids. V shed 4 bases and J 5 bases; nucleotides not matched to a gene: 6. The CDR3 here is CSAIPSGGWETQYF. Here the CDR3 DNA reads TGCAGTGCTATTCCTAGCGGGGGGTGGGAGACCCAGTACTTC.

The chain is built from TRBV6-1 and TRBJ1-6; D perhaps matches TRBD1 (6 bases). Trimming stripped 2 bases from V and 6 bases from J, with 11 bases between. The CDR3 extends over 15 amino acids. Germline V gene sequence: CDR1 MNHNS, CDR2 SASEGT. CDR3 bases: TGTGCCAGCAGTGAACTGGGGGCCGTTAATTCACCCCTCCACTTT. Translation: CASSELGAVNSPLHF.

By its share, this clonotype is medium-sized. V is TRBV5-1 and J is TRBJ1-4, with 12 bases fitting TRBD1. This CDR3 is built from 15 residues. J gave up 7 bases and V 4 bases, and 5 bases lay outside the gene matches. The germline gives CDR1 SGHRS, CDR2 YFSETQ. CDR3 bases: TGCGCCAGCAGCACCGGGACAGGGGGCCGTGAAAAACTGTTTTTT. Protein sequence: CASSTGTGGREKLFF.

On this clonotype: This is likely a read error, given that the CDR3 carries no conserved phenylalanine or tryptophan at its end. The chain employs TRBV6-5 and TRBJ1-2, with 8 bases aligning to TRBD1. Germline values: CDR1 MNHEY, CDR2 SVGAGI. The V and J ends lost 6 bases and 6 bases, in that order; junction bases with no gene match: 15. This CDR3 region has 16 residues. CDR3 sequence: CASSQTGTGGRHGYTL. CDR3 bases: TGTGCCAGCAGCCAGACCGGGACAGGTGGCAGGCATGGCTACACCCTC.

This clonotype has a handful of counts. The chain joins TRBV10-2 to TRBJ2-3; D gene unclear. V lost 8 bases, J lost 7 bases, and 13 bases lay in between. Germline CDR1 WSHSY, CDR2 SAAADI. The CDR3 consists of 12 residues. The CDR3 region is CASGPVENTQYF. CDR3 DNA: TGCGCCAGCGGACCTGTGGAAAATACGCAGTATTTT.

There are many counts of this clonotype. V gene TRBV6-2 or TRBV6-3 combines with J gene TRBJ1-2; 9 bases map to TRBD1. With V trimmed by 5 bases and J by 4 bases, 11 bases remained unmatched. From germline, CDR1 is MNHEY and CDR2 SVGEGT. The CDR3 has 16 amino acids. The CDR3 nucleotides are TGTGCCAGCAGTGTGAAACAGGGGGCGCGAAGCTATGGCTACACCTTC. It specifies CASSVKQGARSYGYTF.

This clonotype appeared many times. V is TRBV6-5 and J is TRBJ2-7; D not resolved. This CDR3 is built from 15 residues. With 0 bases removed from V and 3 bases from J, the gap between germline ends came to 12 bases. Per germline, CDR1 MNHEY and CDR2 SVGAGI. The DNA of the CDR3 is TGTGCCAGCAGTTACTCAAAGCTTCGAGACTACGAGCAGTACTTC. Translating gives CASSYSKLRDYEQYF.

In this sample, this clonotype turned up many times. This chain's CDR3 is CAHRGGTGPYEQYF. The CDR3, as DNA: TGTGCCCATCGAGGAGGGACAGGGCCCTACGAGCAGTACTTC. The chain recombines TRBV10-3 with TRBJ2-7; 9 bases map to TRBD1. The CDR3 sequence is 14 residues long. V trimming: 11 bases; J trimming: 2 bases; junction bases outside the gene matches: 10. The germline V gene encodes CDR1 ENHRY and CDR2 SYGVKD.

The sample holds many counts of this clonotype. V is TRBV2 and J is TRBJ2-6; possibly TRBD1 for D (6 bases). CDR1 is SNHLY, CDR2 FYNNEI, per germline. V gave up 5 bases and J gave up 3 bases, with 20 bases separating them. The CDR3 totals 18 residues. This chain's CDR3 is CASSQTTGSSFGANVLTF. The CDR3 coding sequence is TGTGCCAGCAGTCAAACCACAGGGTCCAGCTTTGGGGCCAACGTCCTGACTTTC.

V and J are TRBV27 and TRBJ2-7, with D perhaps matching TRBD2 (5 bases). Deletions cut 4 bases from V and 4 bases from J, with 11 bases between. This CDR3 has 13 amino acids. Germline V gene data show CDR1 as MNHEY and CDR2 as SMNVEV (reference sequence). CDR3 DNA sequence: TGTGCCAGCAGTTGGAGGATTAGTTACGAGCAGTACTTC. Translated, it gives CASSWRISYEQYF.

This clonotype was counted at least ten times. This sequence joins TRBV7-3 and TRBJ2-1; TRBD1 matches 7 bases. Germline loops: CDR1 SGHTA, CDR2 FQGTGA. V lost 1 base to trimming and J lost 5 bases; unmatched junction nucleotides: 2. This CDR3 has 14 amino acids. CDR3 sequence reads: CASSLNRGNNEQFF. The CDR3 region has the DNA TGTGCCAGCAGCTTAAACAGGGGTAACAATGAGCAGTTCTTC. Full variable domain (missing parts from reference TRBV7-3 and TRBJ2-1): GAGVSQTPSNKVTEKGKYVELRCDPISGHTALYWYRQSLGQGPEFLIYFQGTGAADDSGLPNDRFFAVRPEGSVSTLKIQRTERGDSAVYLCASSLNRGNNEQFFGPGTRLTVL.

This clonotype was detected many times. The chain joins TRBV6-5 to TRBJ1-5; TRBD1 aligns across 9 bases. The CDR3 sequence is 14 residues long. Germline-derived CDR1 and CDR2 are MNHEY and SVGAGI. J gave up 6 bases and V 6 bases, and 6 bases lay outside the gene matches. The CDR3 spells CASSLDRGGQPQHF. CDR3 sequence (DNA): TGTGCCAGCAGCCTAGACAGGGGGGGTCAGCCCCAGCATTTT.

This clonotype was detected ten times or more. The chain employs TRBV20-1 and TRBJ1-3; 11 nucleotides line up with TRBD1. CDR3 length: 15 amino acids. V dropped 3 bases and J dropped 2; count of bases not matched to a gene: 3. Germline V gives CDR1 DFQATT, CDR2 SNEGSKA (reference sequence). The DNA for the CDR3 is TGCAGTGCTAGCCCGGGACAGGGGGCTGGAAACACCATATATTTT. Translated, it gives CSASPGQGAGNTIYF.

This clonotype came up many times. The chain employs TRBV20-1 and TRBJ2-7; TRBD2 matches 9 bases. J gave up 6 bases and V 6 bases, and 9 bases lay outside the gene matches. The germline V gene has CDR1 DFQATT and CDR2 SNEGSKA (reference sequence). The CDR3 has 13 residues. Here the CDR3 DNA reads TGCAGTGCAGAAATCGGACTAGCGAGCGAGCAGTACTTC. Protein sequence: CSAEIGLASEQYF.

This clonotype was picked up many times. The gene calls are TRBV28 and TRBJ2-1; 8 nucleotides line up with TRBD2. This CDR3 is 17 amino acids long. From germline, CDR1 is MDHEN and CDR2 SYDVKM. Losses at the gene ends were 6 bases for V and 8 bases for J; bases not matched to a gene: 18. CDR3 nucleotide sequence: TGTGCCAGCAGGCGACCCCGCGGGAGGACGGCGGGCGATGAGCAGTTCTTC. Translation gives CASRRPRGRTAGDEQFF.

This clonotype has ten or more counts. V is TRBV7-2 and J is TRBJ2-2; no reliable D call. Trimming pared 1 base from V and 4 bases from J, leaving 10 bases between. CDR3 length equals 15 residues. Germline CDR1 reads SGHTA; CDR2 reads FQGNSA. Here the CDR3 DNA reads TGTGCCAGCAGCTTAGGCCTTAGTAGCACCGGGGAGCTGTTTTTT. Protein product: CASSLGLSSTGELFF.

This clonotype has only a few counts. The chain joins TRBV20-1 to TRBJ1-1, with a tentative D call TRBD1 (6 bases). The V gene's germline CDR1 is DFQATT and CDR2 SNEGSKA (reference sequence). The CDR3 runs 14 residues. Trimming removed 0 bases at V and 1 base at J, with 9 bases between. For the CDR3, the DNA is TGCAGTGCTAGAGATTGGGACAAGAACACTGAAGCTTTCTTT. It specifies CSARDWDKNTEAFF.

This clonotype was detected ten times or more. The chain joins TRBV5-1 to TRBJ1-2; D is undetermined. Germline lookup yields CDR1 SGHRS and CDR2 YFSETQ. There are 13 residues in the CDR3. V lost 1 base, J lost 4 bases, and 8 bases lay in between. The CDR3 DNA reads as TGCGCCAGCAGCTTGTATGGCAGCTATGGCTACACCTTC. Translation: CASSLYGSYGYTF. Together with reference TRBV5-1 and TRBJ1-2, the CDR3 gives the full variable domain: KAGVTQTPRYLIKTRGQQVTLSCSPISGHRSVSWYQQTPGQGLQFLFEYFSETQRNKGNFPGRFSGRQFSNSRSEMNVSTLELGDSALYLCASSLYGSYGYTFGSGTRLTVV.

This clonotype is medium-sized within its sample. This chain joins TRBV5-1 and TRBJ2-2, with a weak D call TRBD1 (6 bases). V gave up 4 bases and J gave up 0 bases, with 10 bases separating them. Germline CDR1 and CDR2: SGHRS and YFSETQ. The CDR3 covers 15 residues. The CDR3 coding sequence is TGCGCCAGCAGCGAGGGGGTTTCGAACACCGGGGAGCTGTTTTTT. It specifies CASSEGVSNTGELFF. Based on the CDR3 plus reference TRBV5-1 and TRBJ2-2, the full variable domain is KAGVTQTPRYLIKTRGQQVTLSCSPISGHRSVSWYQQTPGQGLQFLFEYFSETQRNKGNFPGRFSGRQFSNSRSEMNVSTLELGDSALYLCASSEGVSNTGELFFGEGSRLTVL.

This clonotype was counted many times. The chain recombines TRBV6-4 with TRBJ2-6; 7 bases are a match to TRBD1. The CDR3 contains 16 residues. Germline V gives CDR1 MRHNA, CDR2 SNTAGT. V dropped 5 bases and J dropped 4; count of bases not matched to a gene: 8. CDR3 amino acids: CASSPDTGAGANVLTF. The DNA of the CDR3 is TGTGCCAGCAGTCCTGATACAGGGGCAGGGGCCAACGTCCTGACTTTC.

This clonotype has a single count. The rearrangement links TRBV28 to TRBJ2-1; 7 bases match TRBD1. Germline CDR1 and CDR2: MDHEN and SYDVKM. The CDR3 is made up of 14 amino acids. V shed 6 bases, J shed 4 bases, and the junction held 6 bases outside the gene matches. CDR3 sequence reads: CASRPDRLYNEQFF. The CDR3 DNA reads TGTGCCAGCAGACCGGACAGGTTATACAATGAGCAGTTCTTC. The variable domain in full, with the rest retrieved from reference TRBV28 and TRBJ2-1, is DVKVTQSSRYLVKRTGEKVFLECVQDMDHENMFWYRQDPGLGLRLIYFSYDVKMKEKGDIPEGYSVSREKKERFSLILESASTNQTSMYLCASRPDRLYNEQFFGPGTRLTVL.